This TCR beta chain comes out of a study of blood T cells in healthy people across ages. The study drew donors from healthy Caucasian individuals in Russia aged about 6 to 90. No fewer than 6 million PBMCs went into each sample. Each sample provided at least 5.5 micrograms of extracted total RNA. V lost 5 bases, J lost 2 bases, and 10 bases lay in between. CDR3 length: 13 residues. Germline V gene sequence: CDR1 SGHRS, CDR2 YFSETQ. At least ten counts were recorded for this clonotype. The second PCR ran about 6 to 11 cycles with a sample-barcoded 5' primer and J-beta primers. TCRdb recomputed calls from the 5' RACE reads with MiXCR, one row per CDR3 protein. There are 550,000 to 750,000 distinct CDR3 sequences in the sample; about 21% occur only once, and more than 3% lies in the top ten.

The chain links TRBV5-1 to TRBJ1-2; no definite D call. The sequencing input was blood. This TCR came from a man between 65 and 85 years old in good health. In nucleotides, the CDR3 is TGCGCCAGCAGTGAGGCAAAAAACTATGGCTACACCTTC. Its translation is CASSEAKNYGYTF.